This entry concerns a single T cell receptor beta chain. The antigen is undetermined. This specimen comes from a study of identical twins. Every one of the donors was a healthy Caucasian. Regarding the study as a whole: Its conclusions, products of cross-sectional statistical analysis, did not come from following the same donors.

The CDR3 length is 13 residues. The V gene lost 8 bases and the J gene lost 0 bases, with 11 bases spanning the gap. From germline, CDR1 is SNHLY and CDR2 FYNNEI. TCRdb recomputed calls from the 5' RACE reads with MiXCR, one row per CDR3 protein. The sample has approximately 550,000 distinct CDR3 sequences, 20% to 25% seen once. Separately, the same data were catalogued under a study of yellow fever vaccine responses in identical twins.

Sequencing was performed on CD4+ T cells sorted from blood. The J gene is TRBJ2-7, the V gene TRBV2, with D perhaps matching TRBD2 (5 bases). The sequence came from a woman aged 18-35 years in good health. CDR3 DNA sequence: TGTGCCAGCTTAACCGGGAACTCCTACGAGCAGTACTTC. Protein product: CASLTGNSYEQYF.